This entry describes one T cell receptor (beta chain). The V and J ends lost 5 bases and 1 base respectively, with 12 bases between them. This CDR3 is 16 amino acids long. The germline gives CDR1 SEHNR, CDR2 FQNEAQ (reference sequence). Each TCR library used around 500 ng of total RNA and a linear amplification protocol. Each CDR3 protein gets one entry after TCRdb re-called the reads with MiXCR. The sample shows roughly 200,000 distinct CDR3 sequences, over 60% of them seen only once. The sample is drawn from a study of healthy donors' naive CD4 and CD8 T cells. The rearrangement joins TRBV7-9 to TRBJ2-6; D perhaps matches TRBD1 (6 bases). The source is a pool of human donors in good health; the sample pools cells from several healthy donors. The sequencing input was naive CD4+ and CD8+ T cells sorted from blood, pooled from several donors. The CDR3 sequence is CASSQDSPSGANVLTF. The CDR3 region has the DNA TGTGCCAGCAGCCAGGACAGTCCTTCTGGGGCCAACGTCCTGACTTTC.